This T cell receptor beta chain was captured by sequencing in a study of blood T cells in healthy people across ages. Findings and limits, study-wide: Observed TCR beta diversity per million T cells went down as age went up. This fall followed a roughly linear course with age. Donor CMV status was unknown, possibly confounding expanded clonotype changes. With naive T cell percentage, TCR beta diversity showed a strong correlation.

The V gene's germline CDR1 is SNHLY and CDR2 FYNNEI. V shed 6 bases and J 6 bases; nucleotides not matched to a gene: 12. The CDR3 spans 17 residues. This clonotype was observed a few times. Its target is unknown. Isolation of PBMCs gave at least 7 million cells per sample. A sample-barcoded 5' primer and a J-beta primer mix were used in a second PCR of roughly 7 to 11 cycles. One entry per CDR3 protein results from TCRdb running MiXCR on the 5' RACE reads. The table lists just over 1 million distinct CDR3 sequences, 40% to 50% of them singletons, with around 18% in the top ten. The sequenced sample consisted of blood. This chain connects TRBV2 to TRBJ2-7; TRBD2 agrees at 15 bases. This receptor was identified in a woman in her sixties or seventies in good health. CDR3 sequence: CASRVWTSGRAESEQYF. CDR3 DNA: TGTGCCAGCAGGGTATGGACTAGCGGGAGGGCCGAGAGCGAGCAGTACTTC.